Listed below are T cell receptor beta chains from one sample, sequenced in a study of T cells after posttransplantation cyclophosphamide. Assay used: immunoSEQ multiplex PCR; TCRdb lists only in-frame clones, some missing. This repertoire holds fewer than 40,000 clones, and none appear only once. The sample comprised PBMCs. The receptor source for this set is a woman between 50 and 59 years old in good health and a related stem cell transplant donor. CDR3s include the opening cysteine and the closing phenylalanine or tryptophan. The D gene is left open where the match is weak. For some rows the clone size is stated as once, few or many, or as a class when expanded; others skip it.

v_call	cdr3_length	j_call	clone_size	d_call	cdr3_nt	cdr3_aa
TRBV11-3	13	TRBJ2-7	NA	NA	TGTGCCAGCAGCTTTAGAGTCTTATACGAGCAGTACTTC	CASSFRVLYEQYF
TRBV6-1	17	TRBJ2-3	many	TRBD2	TGTGCCAGCAGTGGCCGGGTGGGGGGGGGAATTGCAGATACGCAGTATTTT	CASSGRVGGGIADTQYF
TRBV19	17	TRBJ1-2	many	TRBD1	TGTGCCAGTAGTATTCGTCTCAATCGGGACAGGGACTATGGCTACACCTTC	CASSIRLNRDRDYGYTF
TRBV5-1	15	TRBJ2-1	many	NA	TGCGCCAACAGCCCGGGACTTGGCTCCTACAATGAGCAGTTCTTC	CANSPGLGSYNEQFF
TRBV28	15	TRBJ1-6	many	TRBD1	TGTGCCAGCAGTTTACTGCAGGGGGTAGGGTCACCCCTCCACTTT	CASSLLQGVGSPLHF
TRBV9	19	TRBJ2-6	few	TRBD1	TGTGCCAGCAGCGTAAAGAAGGACAGGGCGCACTCTGGGGCCAACGTCCTGACTTTC	CASSVKKDRAHSGANVLTF
TRBV28	15	TRBJ2-7	many	NA	TGTGCCAGCAGTTTTGCCGGTACACCCGAGGAAGAGCAGTACTTC	CASSFAGTPEEEQYF
TRBV5-1	17	TRBJ2-1	many	TRBD2	TGCGCCAGCAGCTCCGGACTAGCGGGGGGGAACTACAATGAGCAGTTCTTC	CASSSGLAGGNYNEQFF
TRBV30	13	TRBJ2-1	NA	NA	TGTGCCTGGAGTAGGAGCTCGGGCAATGAGCAGTTCTTC	CAWSRSSGNEQFF
TRBV4-1	14	TRBJ2-5	NA	NA	TGCGCCAGCAGCCACTCCAGCTCGGGGGTAGAGCAGTACTTC	CASSHSSSGVEQYF
TRBV5-1	16	TRBJ2-3	many	NA	TGCGCCAGCAGCTTGGGGGGACTGACTAGCACAGATACGCAGTATTTT	CASSLGGLTSTDTQYF
TRBV28	15	TRBJ2-7	few	NA	TGTGCCAGCAGTTTACGCACAGGGAACGGCTACGAGCAGTACTTC	CASSLRTGNGYEQYF
TRBV6-1	15	TRBJ1-2	NA	NA	TGTGCCAGCAGTGTCCGCCGGGGGGAGGGCTATGGCTACACCTTC	CASSVRRGEGYGYTF
TRBV7-2	16	TRBJ1-2	many	TRBD1	TGTGCCAGCAGCTCCTATATATGGACAGGGGAAGGTGGCTACACCTTC	CASSSYIWTGEGGYTF
TRBV5-5	16	TRBJ1-5	many	NA	TGTGCCAGCAGCTTGTATGTGGTTTTACGGAGTCAGCCCCAGCATTTT	CASSLYVVLRSQPQHF